This T cell receptor (beta chain) was sequenced during a study of early T cells in non-severe SARS-CoV-2 infection. Overall study: Unpaired chains resulted from sequencing bulk RNA of unsorted whole blood. Study findings and constraints: Database matching using VDJdb favored anti-spike CD8 responses, with private and CD4 specificities left missing.

Unique molecular identifiers (one per individual cDNA molecule) were attached. Using its own MiXCR run on the 5' RACE reads, TCRdb lists one record per CDR3 protein. Here the sample spans approximately 50,000 distinct CDR3 sequences, about 7.8% being singletons. This clonotype has a count of ten or more. Its target is not known. V shed 4 bases and J 0 bases; nucleotides not matched to a gene: 8. The CDR3 consists of 17 residues. Per germline, CDR1 SGHKS and CDR2 YYEKEE (reference sequence). V and J are TRBV5-5 and TRBJ2-2, with 8 bases that match TRBD1. The sequencing input was whole blood. This receptor was taken from an adult who was a healthcare worker with PCR-confirmed SARS-CoV-2 infection or an uninfected control (not recorded which). The CDR3 DNA follows: TGTGCCAGCAGCCTTCCGGACAGGGCCGCGAACACCGGGGAGCTGTTTTTT. Its protein is CASSLPDRAANTGELFF.